This TCR beta chain was captured by sequencing in a study of CD8+ T cells in alopecia areata. Background on the study: Percentage of affected scalp area was the basis on which treated patients' severity was scored. General observations from the study: A great number of expanded lesional clones endured in scalp and blood during tofacitinib. Among the top 100, expanded CD8+ clones, as well as scalp clonality, were significantly decreased by tofacitinib.

cDNA prepared by RNA extraction and subsequent reverse transcription served as the template for sequencing. Here immunoSEQ multiplex PCR was the method, and the copy in TCRdb shows in-frame clones only, minus some. This table has 150,000 to 250,000 clones, around 56% appearing once. Germline loops: CDR1 LNHDA, CDR2 SQIVND (reference sequence). V was clipped by 4 bases and J by 9 bases, with 16 bases between them. This CDR3 region has 14 residues. The sample's treatment: oral pan-JAK inhibitor, 5-10 mg twice daily. Regarding this clone: Its antigen remains unidentified.

This sequence was found in a human donor with alopecia areata. The source was CD4+ T cells sorted from blood, collected at week 4, from a patient treated with tofacitinib. The V call is TRBV19, the J call TRBJ2-1, with a weak D call TRBD1 (6 bases). CDR3 region: CASSTTTGMTEQFF. CDR3 DNA: TGTGCCAGTAGTACAACAACAGGGATGACTGAGCAGTTCTTC.